The clone carrying this T cell receptor (beta chain) was detected only a few times. TCRdb itself ran the 5' RACE reads through MiXCR, one entry per CDR3 protein. The sample lists approximately 60,000 distinct CDR3 sequences, 25% to 30% occurring once. Losses at the gene ends were 4 bases for V and 4 bases for J; bases not matched to a gene: 7. The CDR3 length is 14 residues. Germline V gene sequence: CDR1 DFQATT, CDR2 SNEGSKA (reference sequence). This rearrangement joins TRBV20-1 to TRBJ2-7; the match to TRBD2 covers 10 bases. Sequencing used tumor-infiltrating memory CD4+ T cells sorted from the breast tumor. Subset: memory CD4+ T cells, CD4+CD45RO+CD25-. The sequence was collected from a female donor with breast cancer. This CDR3 is CSAKIAGGRYEQYF. The CDR3 DNA follows: TGCAGTGCTAAGATAGCGGGGGGAAGGTACGAGCAGTACTTC.